Described below is a single T cell receptor (beta chain) sequence and its context. The data belong to a study of blood T cell repertoires in COVID-19. Study context: Material from acute and convalescent COVID-19 was sourced from the United States, Italy and Spain. Nucleic acid was either cDNA or gDNA, and it came from T cells, B-cell-depleted T cells, or PBMCs.

In the original processing: Amplification of reference gene primers was used by the study to estimate nucleated cell counts. Assay: immunoSEQ multiplex PCR; the TCRdb copy retains only in-frame clones and omits some. Clonal size and the V and J genes are those of that table, whereas D and trimming came from the DNA. The sample has around 200,000 clones; 86% are singletons. The CDR3 has 15 amino acids. The germline V gene has CDR1 LGHNA and CDR2 YSLEER. Trimming removed 0 bases from V and 4 bases from J; junction bases left unmatched: 5. The rearrangement uses TRBV4-3 and TRBJ1-2; 7 nucleotides match TRBD1. The clonotype originates from a man in his 70s with acute or convalescent COVID-19. The specimen sequenced was peripheral blood. The CDR3: CASSQESRGTYGYTF. The CDR3 DNA reads TGCGCCAGCAGCCAAGAATCCAGGGGGACCTATGGCTACACCTTC.